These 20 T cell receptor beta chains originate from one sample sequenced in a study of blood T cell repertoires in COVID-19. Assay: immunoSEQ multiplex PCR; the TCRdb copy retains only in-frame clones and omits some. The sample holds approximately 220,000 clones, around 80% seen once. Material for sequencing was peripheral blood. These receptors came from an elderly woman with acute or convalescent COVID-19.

CDR3 sequence reads: CASSPRKGPETQYF. The CDR3 DNA sequence: TGTGCCAGCTCACCACGGAAGGGGCCAGAGACCCAGTACTTC. This sequence joins TRBV18 and TRBJ2-5; a weak D match, TRBD1 (5 bases). V gave up 1 base and J gave up 4 bases, with 10 bases separating them. CDR1 and CDR2 (germline): KGHSH, LQKENI. The CDR3 is 14 amino acids.

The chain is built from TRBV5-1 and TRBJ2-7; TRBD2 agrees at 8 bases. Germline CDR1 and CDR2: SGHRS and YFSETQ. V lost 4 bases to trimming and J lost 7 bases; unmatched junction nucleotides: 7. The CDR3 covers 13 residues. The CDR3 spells CASSLAGLWEQYF. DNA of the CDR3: TGCGCCAGCAGCCTAGCGGGCTTGTGGGAGCAGTACTTC. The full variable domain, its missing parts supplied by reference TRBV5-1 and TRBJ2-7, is KAGVTQTPRYLIKTRGQQVTLSCSPISGHRSVSWYQQTPGQGLQFLFEYFSETQRNKGNFPGRFSGRQFSNSRSEMNVSTLELGDSALYLCASSLAGLWEQYFGPGTRLTVT.

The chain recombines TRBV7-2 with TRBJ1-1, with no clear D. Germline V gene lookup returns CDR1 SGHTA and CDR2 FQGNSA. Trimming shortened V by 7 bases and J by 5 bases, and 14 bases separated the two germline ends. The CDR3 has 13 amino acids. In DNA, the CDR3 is TGTGCCAGCACCATGTACGGTTGGACTGAAGCTTTCTTT. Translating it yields CASTMYGWTEAFF.

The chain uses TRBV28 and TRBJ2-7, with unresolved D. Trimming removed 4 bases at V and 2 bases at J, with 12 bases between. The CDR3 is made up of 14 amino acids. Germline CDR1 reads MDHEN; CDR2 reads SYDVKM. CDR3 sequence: CASSWVQEPYEQYF. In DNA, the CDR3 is TGTGCCAGCAGTTGGGTGCAGGAACCCTACGAGCAGTACTTC. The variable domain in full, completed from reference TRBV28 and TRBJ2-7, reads DVKVTQSSRYLVKRTGEKVFLECVQDMDHENMFWYRQDPGLGLRLIYFSYDVKMKEKGDIPEGYSVSREKKERFSLILESASTNQTSMYLCASSWVQEPYEQYFGPGTRLTVT.

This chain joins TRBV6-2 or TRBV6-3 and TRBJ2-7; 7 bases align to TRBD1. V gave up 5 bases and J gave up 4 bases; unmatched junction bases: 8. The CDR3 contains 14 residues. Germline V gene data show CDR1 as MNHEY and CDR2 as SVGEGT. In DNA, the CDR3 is TGTGCCAGCAGTCTTGGACAGGCCCCGTACGAGCAGTACTTC. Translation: CASSLGQAPYEQYF.

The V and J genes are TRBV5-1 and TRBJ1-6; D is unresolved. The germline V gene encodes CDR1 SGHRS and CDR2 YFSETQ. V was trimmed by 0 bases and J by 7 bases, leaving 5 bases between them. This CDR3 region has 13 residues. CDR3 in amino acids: CASSLELNSPLHF. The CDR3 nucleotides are TGCGCCAGCAGCTTGGAATTAAATTCACCCCTCCACTTT.

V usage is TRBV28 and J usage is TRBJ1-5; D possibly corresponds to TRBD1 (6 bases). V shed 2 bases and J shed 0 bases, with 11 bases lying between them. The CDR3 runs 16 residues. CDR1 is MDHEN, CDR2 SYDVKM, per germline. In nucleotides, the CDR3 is TGTGCCAGCAGTTTAAACCCAGGGGTTAGCAATCAGCCCCAGCATTTT. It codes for CASSLNPGVSNQPQHF.

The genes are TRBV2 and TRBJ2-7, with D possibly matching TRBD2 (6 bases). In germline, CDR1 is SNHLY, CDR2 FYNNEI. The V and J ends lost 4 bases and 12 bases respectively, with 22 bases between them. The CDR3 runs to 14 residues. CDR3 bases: TGTGCCAGCAGTGCGGCTAGCGACCTCTTACATCGGTACTTC. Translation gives CASSAASDLLHRYF.

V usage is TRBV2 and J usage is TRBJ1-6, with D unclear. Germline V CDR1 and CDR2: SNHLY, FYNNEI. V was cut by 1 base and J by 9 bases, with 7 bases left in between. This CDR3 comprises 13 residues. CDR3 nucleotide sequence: TGTGCCAGCAGTGAAGAATCATTTTCACCCCTCCACTTT. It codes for CASSEESFSPLHF. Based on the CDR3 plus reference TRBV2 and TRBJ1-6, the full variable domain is EPEVTQTPSHQVTQMGQEVILRCVPISNHLYFYWYRQILGQKVEFLVSFYNNEISEKSEIFDDQFSVERPDGSNFTLKIRSTKLEDSAMYFCASSEESFSPLHFGNGTRLTVT.

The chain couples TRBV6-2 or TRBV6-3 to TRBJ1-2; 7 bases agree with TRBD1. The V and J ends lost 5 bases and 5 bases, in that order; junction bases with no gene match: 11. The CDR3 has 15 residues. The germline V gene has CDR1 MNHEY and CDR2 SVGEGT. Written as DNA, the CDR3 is TGTGCCAGCAGTGATCCCGAGGGGGCACGGTATGGCTACACCTTC. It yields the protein CASSDPEGARYGYTF.

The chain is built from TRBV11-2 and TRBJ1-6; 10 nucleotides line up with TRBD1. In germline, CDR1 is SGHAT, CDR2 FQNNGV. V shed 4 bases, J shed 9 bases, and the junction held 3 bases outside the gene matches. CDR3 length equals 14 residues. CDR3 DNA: TGTGCCAGCAGCTCCGACAGGGGGCCTTCACCCCTCCACTTT. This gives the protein CASSSDRGPSPLHF.

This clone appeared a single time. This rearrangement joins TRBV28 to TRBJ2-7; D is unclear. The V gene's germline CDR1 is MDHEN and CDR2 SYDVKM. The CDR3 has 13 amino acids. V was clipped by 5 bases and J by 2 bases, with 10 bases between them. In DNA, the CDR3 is TGTGCCAGCAGTAAACAGATTACCTACGAGCAGTACTTC. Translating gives CASSKQITYEQYF.

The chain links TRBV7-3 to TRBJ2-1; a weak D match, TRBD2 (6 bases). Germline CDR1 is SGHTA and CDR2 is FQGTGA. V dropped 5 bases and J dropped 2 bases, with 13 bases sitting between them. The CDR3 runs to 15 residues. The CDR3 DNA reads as TGTGCCAGCAGCCCACCGGGACTTCCCTACAATGAGCAGTTCTTC. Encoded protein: CASSPPGLPYNEQFF. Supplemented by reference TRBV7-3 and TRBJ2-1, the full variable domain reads GAGVSQTPSNKVTEKGKYVELRCDPISGHTALYWYRQSLGQGPEFLIYFQGTGAADDSGLPNDRFFAVRPEGSVSTLKIQRTERGDSAVYLCASSPPGLPYNEQFFGPGTRLTVL.

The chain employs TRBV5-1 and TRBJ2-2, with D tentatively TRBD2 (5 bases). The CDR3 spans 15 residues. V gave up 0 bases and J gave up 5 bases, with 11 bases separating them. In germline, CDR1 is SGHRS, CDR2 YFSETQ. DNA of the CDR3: TGCGCCAGCAGCTTGGGTCTAGCCACAACCGGGGAGCTGTTTTTT. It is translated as CASSLGLATTGELFF. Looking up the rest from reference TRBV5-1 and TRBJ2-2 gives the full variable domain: KAGVTQTPRYLIKTRGQQVTLSCSPISGHRSVSWYQQTPGQGLQFLFEYFSETQRNKGNFPGRFSGRQFSNSRSEMNVSTLELGDSALYLCASSLGLATTGELFFGEGSRLTVL.

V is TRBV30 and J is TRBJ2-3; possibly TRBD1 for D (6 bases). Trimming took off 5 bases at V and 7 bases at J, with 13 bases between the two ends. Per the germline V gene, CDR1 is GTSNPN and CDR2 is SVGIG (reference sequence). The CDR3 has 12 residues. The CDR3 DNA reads TGTGCCTGGGGGCTACAGGGTAATACGCAGTATTTT. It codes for CAWGLQGNTQYF.

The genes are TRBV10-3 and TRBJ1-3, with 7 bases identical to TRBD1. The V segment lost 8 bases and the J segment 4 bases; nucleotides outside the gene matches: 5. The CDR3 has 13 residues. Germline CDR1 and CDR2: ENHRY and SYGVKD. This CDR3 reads CAIGGQEGNTIYF. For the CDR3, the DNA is TGTGCCATCGGCGGACAGGAGGGAAACACCATATATTTT.

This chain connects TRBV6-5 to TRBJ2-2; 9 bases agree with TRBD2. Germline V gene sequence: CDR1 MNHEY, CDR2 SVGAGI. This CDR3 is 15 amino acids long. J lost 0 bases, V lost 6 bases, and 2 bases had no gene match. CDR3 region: CASSASGTNTGELFF. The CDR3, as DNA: TGTGCCAGCAGCGCTAGCGGGACGAACACCGGGGAGCTGTTTTTT.

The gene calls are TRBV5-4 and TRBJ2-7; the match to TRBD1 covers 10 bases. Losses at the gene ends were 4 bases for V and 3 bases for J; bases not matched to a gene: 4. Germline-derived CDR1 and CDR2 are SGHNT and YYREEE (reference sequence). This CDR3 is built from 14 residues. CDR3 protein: CASSHGTGVYEQYF. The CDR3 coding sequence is TGTGCCAGCAGCCACGGGACAGGGGTCTACGAGCAGTACTTC.

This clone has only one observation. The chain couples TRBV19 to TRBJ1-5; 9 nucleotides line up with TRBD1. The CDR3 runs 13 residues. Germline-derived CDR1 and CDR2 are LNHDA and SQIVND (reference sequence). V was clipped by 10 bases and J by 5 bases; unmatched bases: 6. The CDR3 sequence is CATGTGRHQPQHF. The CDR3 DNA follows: TGTGCCACCGGGACAGGGCGGCATCAGCCCCAGCATTTT.

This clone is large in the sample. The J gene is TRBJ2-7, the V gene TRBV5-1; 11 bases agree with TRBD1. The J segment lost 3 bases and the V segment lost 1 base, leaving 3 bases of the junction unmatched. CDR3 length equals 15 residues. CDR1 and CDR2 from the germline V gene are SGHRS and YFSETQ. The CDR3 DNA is TGCGCCAGCAGCTTGTATGGGACAGGGGGCTACGAGCAGTACTTC. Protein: CASSLYGTGGYEQYF.